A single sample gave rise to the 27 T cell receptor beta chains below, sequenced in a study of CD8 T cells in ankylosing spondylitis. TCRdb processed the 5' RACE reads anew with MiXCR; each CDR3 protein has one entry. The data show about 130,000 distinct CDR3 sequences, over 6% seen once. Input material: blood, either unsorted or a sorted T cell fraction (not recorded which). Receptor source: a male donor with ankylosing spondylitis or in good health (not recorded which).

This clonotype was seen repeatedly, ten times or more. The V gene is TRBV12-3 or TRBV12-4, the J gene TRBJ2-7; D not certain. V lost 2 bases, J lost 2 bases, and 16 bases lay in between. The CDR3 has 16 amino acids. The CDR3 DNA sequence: TGTGCCAGCAGTTTAATGAATAGTGCGGAGACCTACGAGCAGTACTTC. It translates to CASSLMNSAETYEQYF.

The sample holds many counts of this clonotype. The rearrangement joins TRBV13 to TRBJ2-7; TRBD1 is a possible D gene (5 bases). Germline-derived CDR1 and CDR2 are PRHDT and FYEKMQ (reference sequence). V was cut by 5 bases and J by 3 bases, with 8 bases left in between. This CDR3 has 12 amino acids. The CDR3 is CASSNQGYEQYF. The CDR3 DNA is TGTGCCAGCAGCAACCAGGGCTACGAGCAGTACTTC.

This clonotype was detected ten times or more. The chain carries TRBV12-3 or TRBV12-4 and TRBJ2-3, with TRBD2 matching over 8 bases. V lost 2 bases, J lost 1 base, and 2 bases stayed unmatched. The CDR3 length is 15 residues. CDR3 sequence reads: CASSLSAGGTDTQYF. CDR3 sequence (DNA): TGTGCCAGCAGTTTATCAGCGGGGGGCACAGATACGCAGTATTTT.

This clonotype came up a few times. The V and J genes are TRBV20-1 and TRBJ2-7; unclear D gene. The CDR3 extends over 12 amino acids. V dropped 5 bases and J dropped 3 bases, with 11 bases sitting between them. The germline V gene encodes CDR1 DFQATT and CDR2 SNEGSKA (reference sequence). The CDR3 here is CSAPADNYEQYF. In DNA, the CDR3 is TGCAGTGCTCCGGCGGATAACTACGAGCAGTACTTC.

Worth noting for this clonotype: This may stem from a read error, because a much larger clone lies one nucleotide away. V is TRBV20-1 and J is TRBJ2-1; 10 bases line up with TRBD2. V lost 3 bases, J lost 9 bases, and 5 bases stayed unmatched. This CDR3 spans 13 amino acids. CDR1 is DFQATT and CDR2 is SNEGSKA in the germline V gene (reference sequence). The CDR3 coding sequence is TGCAGTGCTAGGGGTCTAGCGGGAGCTGAGCAGTTCTTC. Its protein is CSARGLAGAEQFF.

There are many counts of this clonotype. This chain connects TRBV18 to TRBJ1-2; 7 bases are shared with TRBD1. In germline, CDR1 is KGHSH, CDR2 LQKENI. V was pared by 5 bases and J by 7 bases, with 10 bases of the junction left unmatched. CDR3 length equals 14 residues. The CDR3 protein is CASSSRQGEGGYTF. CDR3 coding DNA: TGTGCCAGCTCATCGCGACAGGGCGAGGGTGGCTACACCTTC.

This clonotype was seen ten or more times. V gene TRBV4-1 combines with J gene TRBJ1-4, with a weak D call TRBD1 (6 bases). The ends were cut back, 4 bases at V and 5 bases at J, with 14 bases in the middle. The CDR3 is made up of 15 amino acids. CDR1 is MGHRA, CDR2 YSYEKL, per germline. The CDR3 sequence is CASSRSGTRNEKLFF. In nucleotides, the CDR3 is TGCGCCAGCAGCCGGTCCGGGACAAGGAATGAAAAACTGTTTTTT.

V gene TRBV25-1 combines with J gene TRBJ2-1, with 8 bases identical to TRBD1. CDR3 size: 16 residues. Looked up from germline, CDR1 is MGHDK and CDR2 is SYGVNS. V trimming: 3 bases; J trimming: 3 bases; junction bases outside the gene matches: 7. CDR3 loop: CASSDQQGGFYNEQFF. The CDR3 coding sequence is TGTGCCAGCAGTGACCAACAGGGGGGTTTCTACAATGAGCAGTTCTTC.

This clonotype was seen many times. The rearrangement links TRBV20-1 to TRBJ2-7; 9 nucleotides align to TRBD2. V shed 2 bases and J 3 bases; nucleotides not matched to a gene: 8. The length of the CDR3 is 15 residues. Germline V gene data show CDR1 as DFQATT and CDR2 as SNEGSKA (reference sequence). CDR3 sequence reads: CSARNFRTSDYEQYF. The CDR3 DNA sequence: TGCAGTGCTAGAAACTTTCGGACTAGCGACTACGAGCAGTACTTC.

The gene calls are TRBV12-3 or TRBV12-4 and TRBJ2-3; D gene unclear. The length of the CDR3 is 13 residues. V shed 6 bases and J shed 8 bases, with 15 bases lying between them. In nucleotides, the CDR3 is TGTGCCAGCAGCGCGGACGGTCCGACTACGCAGTATTTT. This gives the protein CASSADGPTTQYF.

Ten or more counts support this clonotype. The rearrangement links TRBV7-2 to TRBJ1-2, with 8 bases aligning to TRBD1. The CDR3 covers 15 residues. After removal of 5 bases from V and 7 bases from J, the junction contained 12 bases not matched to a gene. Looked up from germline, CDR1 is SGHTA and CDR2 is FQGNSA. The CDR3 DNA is TGTGCCAGCAGCCGTAGCACGGACAGGGTGTCTGGCTACACCTTC. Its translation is CASSRSTDRVSGYTF.

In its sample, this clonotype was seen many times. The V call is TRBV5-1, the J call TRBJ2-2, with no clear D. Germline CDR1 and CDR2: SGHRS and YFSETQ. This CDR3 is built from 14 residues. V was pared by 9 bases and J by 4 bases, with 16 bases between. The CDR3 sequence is CATRPDGSTGELFF. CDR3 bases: TGCGCCACCAGGCCTGACGGCAGCACCGGGGAGCTGTTTTTT.

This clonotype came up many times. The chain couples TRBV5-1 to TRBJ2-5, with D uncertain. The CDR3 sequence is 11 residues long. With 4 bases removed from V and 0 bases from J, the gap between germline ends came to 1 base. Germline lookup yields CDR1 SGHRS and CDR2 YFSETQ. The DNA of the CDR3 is TGCGCCAGCAGCAACCAAGAGACCCAGTACTTC. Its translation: CASSNQETQYF.

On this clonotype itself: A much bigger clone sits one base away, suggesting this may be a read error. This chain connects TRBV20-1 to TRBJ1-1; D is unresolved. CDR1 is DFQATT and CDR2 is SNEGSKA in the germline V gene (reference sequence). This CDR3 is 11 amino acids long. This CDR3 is CGLLKNPEAFF. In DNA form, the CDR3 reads TGCGGCCTTCTCAAGAACCCTGAAGCTTTCTTT.

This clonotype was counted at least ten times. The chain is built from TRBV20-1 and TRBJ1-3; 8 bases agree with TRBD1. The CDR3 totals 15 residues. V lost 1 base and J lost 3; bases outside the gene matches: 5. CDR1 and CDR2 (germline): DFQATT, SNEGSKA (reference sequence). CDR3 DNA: TGCAGTGCTAGAGGTCGGGACAGGCTTGGAAACACCATATATTTT. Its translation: CSARGRDRLGNTIYF.

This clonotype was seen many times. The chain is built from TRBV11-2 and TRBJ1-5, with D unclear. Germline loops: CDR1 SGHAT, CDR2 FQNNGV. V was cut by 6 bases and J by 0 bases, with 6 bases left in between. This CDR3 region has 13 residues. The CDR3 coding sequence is TGTGCCAGCAGTTTTTATAGCAATCAGCCCCAGCATTTT. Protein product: CASSFYSNQPQHF.

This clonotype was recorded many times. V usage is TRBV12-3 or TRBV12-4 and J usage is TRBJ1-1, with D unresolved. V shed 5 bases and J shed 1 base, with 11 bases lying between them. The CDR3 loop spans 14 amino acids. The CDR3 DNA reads TGTGCCAGCAGTCTGAGAGGGTGGAACACTGAAGCTTTCTTT. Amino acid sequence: CASSLRGWNTEAFF.

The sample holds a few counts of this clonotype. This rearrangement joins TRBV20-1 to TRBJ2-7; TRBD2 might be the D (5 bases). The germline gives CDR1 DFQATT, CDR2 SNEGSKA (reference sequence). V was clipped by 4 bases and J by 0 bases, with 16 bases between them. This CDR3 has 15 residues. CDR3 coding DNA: TGCAGTGCTATACCTAGGACGGGGAACTCCTACGAGCAGTACTTC. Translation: CSAIPRTGNSYEQYF.

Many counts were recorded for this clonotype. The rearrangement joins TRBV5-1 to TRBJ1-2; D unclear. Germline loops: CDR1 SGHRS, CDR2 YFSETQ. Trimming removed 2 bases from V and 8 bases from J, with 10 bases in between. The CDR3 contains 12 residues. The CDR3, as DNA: TGCGCCAGCAGCTTCGGGCTTCTCGGCTACACCTTC. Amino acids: CASSFGLLGYTF.

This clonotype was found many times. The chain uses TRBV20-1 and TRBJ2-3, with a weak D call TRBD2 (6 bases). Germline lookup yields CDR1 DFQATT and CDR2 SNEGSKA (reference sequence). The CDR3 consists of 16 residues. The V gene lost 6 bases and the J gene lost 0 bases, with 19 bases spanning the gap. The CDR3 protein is CSAFVRRDGSTDTQYF. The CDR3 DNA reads TGCAGTGCCTTCGTACGGCGGGATGGCAGCACAGATACGCAGTATTTT.

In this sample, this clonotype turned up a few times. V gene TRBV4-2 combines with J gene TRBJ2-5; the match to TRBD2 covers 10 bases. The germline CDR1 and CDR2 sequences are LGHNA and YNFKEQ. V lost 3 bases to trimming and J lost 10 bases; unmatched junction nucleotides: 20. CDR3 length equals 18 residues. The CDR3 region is CASSQPSMGGLAARDQYF. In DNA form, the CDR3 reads TGTGCCAGCAGCCAGCCGAGTATGGGTGGACTAGCGGCCCGGGACCAGTACTTC.

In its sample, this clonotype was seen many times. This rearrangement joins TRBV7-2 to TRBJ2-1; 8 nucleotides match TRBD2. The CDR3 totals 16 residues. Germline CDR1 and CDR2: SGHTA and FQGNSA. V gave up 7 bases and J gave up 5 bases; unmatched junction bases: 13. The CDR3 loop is CASTLRGGAGNNEQFF. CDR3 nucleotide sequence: TGTGCCAGCACCCTCCGGGGGGGGGCTGGGAACAATGAGCAGTTCTTC. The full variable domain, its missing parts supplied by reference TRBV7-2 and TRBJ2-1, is GAGVSQSPSNKVTEKGKDVELRCDPISGHTALYWYRQSLGQGLEFLIYFQGNSAPDKSGLPSDRFSAERTGGSVSTLTIQRTQQEDSAVYLCASTLRGGAGNNEQFFGPGTRLTVL.

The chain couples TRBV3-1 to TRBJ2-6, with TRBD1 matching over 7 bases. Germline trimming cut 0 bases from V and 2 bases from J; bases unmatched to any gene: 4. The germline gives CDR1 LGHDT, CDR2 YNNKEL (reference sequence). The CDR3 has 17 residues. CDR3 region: CASSQDRGGTGANVLTF. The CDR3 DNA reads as TGTGCCAGCAGCCAAGACAGAGGGGGCACTGGGGCCAACGTCCTGACTTTC.

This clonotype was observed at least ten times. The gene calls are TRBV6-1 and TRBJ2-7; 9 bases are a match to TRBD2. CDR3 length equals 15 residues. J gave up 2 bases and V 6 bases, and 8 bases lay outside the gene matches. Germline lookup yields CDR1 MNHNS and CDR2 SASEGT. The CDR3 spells CASRTPVAGAYEQYF. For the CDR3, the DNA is TGTGCCAGCAGAACGCCGGTAGCGGGAGCCTACGAGCAGTACTTC.

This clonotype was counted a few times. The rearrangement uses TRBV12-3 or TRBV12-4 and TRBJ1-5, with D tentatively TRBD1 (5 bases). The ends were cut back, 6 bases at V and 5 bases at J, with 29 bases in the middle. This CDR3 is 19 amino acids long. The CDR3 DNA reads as TGTGCCAGCAGCTCAAACTTAGGATCGGGGCCATCGAGCGATCAGCCCCAGCATTTT. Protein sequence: CASSSNLGSGPSSDQPQHF.

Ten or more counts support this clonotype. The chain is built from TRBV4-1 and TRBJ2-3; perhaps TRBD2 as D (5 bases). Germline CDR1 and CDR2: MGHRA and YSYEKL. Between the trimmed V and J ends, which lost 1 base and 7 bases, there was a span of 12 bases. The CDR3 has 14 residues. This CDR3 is CASSQVFEGYTQYF. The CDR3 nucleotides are TGCGCCAGCAGCCAAGTATTTGAGGGCTATACGCAGTATTTT.

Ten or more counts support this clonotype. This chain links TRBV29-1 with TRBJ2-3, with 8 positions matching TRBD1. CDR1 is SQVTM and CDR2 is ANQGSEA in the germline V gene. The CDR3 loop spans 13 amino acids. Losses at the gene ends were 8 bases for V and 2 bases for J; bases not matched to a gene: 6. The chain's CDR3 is CSTRTGNTDTQYF. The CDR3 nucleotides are TGCAGCACCCGGACAGGGAACACAGATACGCAGTATTTT.